This passage covers 29 T cell receptor beta chains from one sample sequenced in a study of blood T cell repertoires in COVID-19. Using immunoSEQ multiplex PCR, the repertoire was profiled, and TCRdb retains in-frame clones only, with some absent. This sample has under 450,000 clones, with about nine tenths found just once. Sequencing was done on a sample of peripheral blood. Receptors originate from a woman aged 40 to 50 with COVID-19, enrolled during active disease.

The chain uses TRBV7-9 and TRBJ2-3, with 8 positions matching TRBD2. CDR1 SEHNR and CDR2 FQNEAQ come from the germline V gene (reference sequence). The V and J ends lost 4 bases and 5 bases, in that order; junction bases with no gene match: 11. CDR3 length: 16 amino acids. The CDR3: CASSSLEIAGKDTQYF. The CDR3 DNA reads TGTGCCAGCAGCTCCCTCGAGATAGCGGGAAAAGATACGCAGTATTTT.

In its sample, this clone was seen once. The rearrangement joins TRBV30 to TRBJ1-1; no definite D call. This CDR3 is built from 13 residues. V was shortened by 3 bases and J by 5 bases, with 13 bases between the two germline ends. The germline gives CDR1 GTSNPN, CDR2 SVGIG (reference sequence). CDR3 bases: TGTGCCTGGAGAGGAAAGAGGATAACTGAAGCTTTCTTT. Its protein product is CAWRGKRITEAFF.

CDR3 loop: CASSPQQGKEHEQYF. DNA of the CDR3: TGCGCCAGCAGCCCCCAACAGGGGAAGGAACACGAGCAGTACTTC. The chain couples TRBV5-1 to TRBJ2-7; 7 positions match TRBD1. J lost 5 bases, V lost 4 bases, and 12 bases had no gene match. CDR3 size: 15 residues. Germline CDR1 is SGHRS and CDR2 is YFSETQ.

The chain employs TRBV4-3 and TRBJ2-3; 7 nucleotides match TRBD1. The CDR3 covers 17 residues. Germline V gene sequence: CDR1 LGHNA, CDR2 YSLEER. V lost 1 base and J lost 3; bases outside the gene matches: 10. Here the CDR3 DNA reads TGCGCCAGCAGCCAAGGATACAGGGGATCGGGTACAGATACGCAGTATTTT. Translation: CASSQGYRGSGTDTQYF.

CDR3 nucleotide sequence: TGTGCCAGCAGCTATCAGGGGGTGAACACTGAAGCTTTCTTT. Protein: CASSYQGVNTEAFF. This chain links TRBV27 with TRBJ1-1, with 7 bases lining up with TRBD1. This CDR3 region has 14 residues. With V trimmed by 6 bases and J by 0 bases, 4 bases remained unmatched. Germline values: CDR1 MNHEY, CDR2 SMNVEV (reference sequence).

The chain recombines TRBV27 with TRBJ1-2; TRBD1 matches 9 bases. With V trimmed by 3 bases and J by 6 bases, 11 bases remained unmatched. The CDR3 totals 16 residues. Germline CDR1 and CDR2: MNHEY and SMNVEV (reference sequence). This CDR3 reads CASSLAQGAYKDGYTF. For the CDR3, the DNA is TGTGCCAGCAGTTTGGCACAGGGGGCTTACAAGGATGGCTACACCTTC.

V gene TRBV3-1 (or the pseudogene TRBV3-2) combines with J gene TRBJ2-1; 8 nucleotides agree with TRBD2. The CDR3 loop spans 14 amino acids. Germline V gives CDR1 LGHDT, CDR2 YNNKEL (reference sequence). The ends lost 7 bases at V and 7 bases at J; junction bases unmatched: 9. CDR3 loop: CASTLGGGFNEQFF. DNA of the CDR3: TGTGCCAGCACCCTAGGCGGGGGGTTTAATGAGCAGTTCTTC.

The chain couples TRBV5-4 to TRBJ1-5, with D perhaps TRBD1 (5 bases). V lost 0 bases and J lost 4, with 11 bases in between. This CDR3 region has 15 residues. The V gene's germline CDR1 is SGHNT and CDR2 YYREEE (reference sequence). CDR3 sequence: CASSLGGQGNQPQHF. CDR3 nucleotides: TGTGCCAGCAGCTTGGGCGGACAAGGTAATCAGCCCCAGCATTTT.

The chain links TRBV21-1 to TRBJ2-1; TRBD2 was called by the table and not checked on the DNA. TRBV21-1 is flagged as a pseudogene. The length of the CDR3 is 16 residues. The chain's CDR3 is CAASGLAGGSYNEQFF. CDR3 nucleotides: TGTGCCGCATCGGGACTAGCGGGAGGTTCCTACAATGAGCAGTTCTTC.

The V and J genes are TRBV5-1 and TRBJ1-2; 7 bases are shared with TRBD1. J gave up 5 bases and V 8 bases, and 15 bases lay outside the gene matches. This CDR3 has 15 residues. Germline assignment: CDR1 SGHRS and CDR2 YFSETQ. The CDR3 bases are TGCGCCAGTAAGGCCACCCGAACAGGGGAGTATGGCTACACCTTC. Its translation is CASKATRTGEYGYTF.

The rearrangement uses TRBV5-1 and TRBJ2-7, with D tentatively TRBD1 (5 bases). The V end was cut by 0 bases, the J end by 5 bases, with 9 bases between. This CDR3 has 13 residues. Germline V gene data show CDR1 as SGHRS and CDR2 as YFSETQ. CDR3 region: CASSLGQSDEQYF. In nucleotides, the CDR3 is TGCGCCAGCAGCTTGGGACAGTCAGACGAGCAGTACTTC.

The V and J genes are TRBV6-5 and TRBJ1-2; D possibly corresponds to TRBD1 (6 bases). The CDR3 covers 15 residues. The V end was cut by 5 bases, the J end by 4 bases, with 17 bases between. The germline gives CDR1 MNHEY, CDR2 SVGAGI. The CDR3 sequence is CASSLRGQSRYGYTF. CDR3 sequence (DNA): TGTGCCAGCAGTCTCCGAGGACAGTCCCGCTATGGCTACACCTTC.

The J gene is TRBJ1-2, the V gene TRBV27; maybe TRBD1 (6 bases). CDR1 is MNHEY, CDR2 SMNVEV, per germline (reference sequence). This CDR3 has 14 amino acids. Trimming shortened V by 2 bases and J by 4 bases, and 11 bases separated the two germline ends. The CDR3 DNA is TGTGCCAGCAGTTTAAAGGGACATTTCTATGGCTACACCTTC. It yields the protein CASSLKGHFYGYTF.

The sample holds one count of this clone. This chain connects TRBV7-2 to TRBJ1-5, with a tentative D call TRBD1 (5 bases). V lost 7 bases and J 6 bases, leaving 13 bases between the germline ends. From germline, CDR1 is SGHTA and CDR2 FQGNSA. The CDR3 totals 13 residues. The CDR3 protein is CASNLREGQPQHF. In DNA, the CDR3 is TGTGCCAGCAACCTCAGGGAGGGTCAGCCCCAGCATTTT.

The V call is TRBV5-5, the J call TRBJ1-2, with a possible D match to TRBD1 (6 bases). Germline V CDR1 and CDR2: SGHKS, YYEKEE (reference sequence). The V gene lost 0 bases and the J gene lost 5 bases, with 11 bases spanning the gap. The CDR3 is 14 residues long. The CDR3 region has the DNA TGTGCCAGCAGCTTGGCTGGGGGCATTTATGGCTACACCTTC. Its protein product is CASSLAGGIYGYTF.

The chain couples TRBV28 to TRBJ1-1; 8 bases match TRBD1. The CDR3 runs to 15 residues. The V gene's germline CDR1 is MDHEN and CDR2 SYDVKM. V lost 5 bases, J lost 4 bases, and 9 bases stayed unmatched. Here the CDR3 reads CASSPDRASRTEAFF. The CDR3 coding sequence is TGTGCCAGCAGTCCGGACAGGGCTTCCCGCACTGAAGCTTTCTTT.

The chain couples TRBV13 to TRBJ1-2; 9 positions agree with TRBD1. The ends lost 5 bases at V and 0 bases at J; junction bases unmatched: 13. Germline loops: CDR1 PRHDT, CDR2 FYEKMQ (reference sequence). This CDR3 is built from 18 residues. CDR3 residues: CASSVSTDRGGSNYGYTF. The CDR3 bases are TGTGCCAGCAGCGTCTCTACGGACAGGGGCGGGTCTAACTATGGCTACACCTTC.

This chain connects TRBV28 to TRBJ1-5; possible D gene TRBD1, 6 bases. V lost 6 bases and J lost 7, with 16 bases in between. The germline CDR1 and CDR2 sequences are MDHEN and SYDVKM. The CDR3 covers 14 residues. In DNA form, the CDR3 reads TGTGCCAGCAGGGGGCAGGGGTGGGGACAGCCCCAGCATTTT. The encoded protein is CASRGQGWGQPQHF.

In this sample, this clone turned up a few times. V is TRBV19 and J is TRBJ1-6, with D possibly being TRBD1 (6 bases). CDR1 is LNHDA, CDR2 SQIVND, per germline (reference sequence). The CDR3 length is 12 residues. V lost 7 bases, J lost 10 bases, and 11 bases lay in between. The CDR3 region has the DNA TGTGCCAGTACGTCACAGGGCTCACCCCTCCACTTT. Its translation is CASTSQGSPLHF.

The chain employs TRBV6-2 or TRBV6-3 and TRBJ2-6; 8 bases line up with TRBD1. V was clipped by 0 bases and J by 1 base; unmatched bases: 2. The germline V gene encodes CDR1 MNHEY and CDR2 SVGEGT. There are 17 residues in the CDR3. CDR3 nucleotides: TGTGCCAGCAGTTACTCACAGGGGGGATCTGGGGCCAACGTCCTGACTTTC. It specifies CASSYSQGGSGANVLTF.

The chain recombines TRBV11-3 with TRBJ2-4; TRBD1 matches at 8 bases. V lost 5 bases, J lost 7 bases, and 10 bases stayed unmatched. In germline, CDR1 is SGHNT, CDR2 YENEEA. The CDR3 loop spans 15 amino acids. The CDR3 bases are TGTGCCAGCAGCCCCTCCGGACAGGGCAGGAACATTCAGTACTTC. As protein: CASSPSGQGRNIQYF. Full variable domain (outside the CDR3, taken from reference TRBV11-3 and TRBJ2-4): EAGVVQSPRYKIIEKKQPVAFWCNPISGHNTLYWYLQNLGQGPELLIRYENEEAVDDSQLPKDRFSAERLKGVDSTLKIQPAELGDSAVYLCASSPSGQGRNIQYFGAGTRLSVL.

This chain connects TRBV7-9 to TRBJ1-1, with 9 bases matching TRBD1. This CDR3 spans 15 amino acids. V was clipped by 6 bases and J by 6 bases; unmatched bases: 11. The germline V gene has CDR1 SEHNR and CDR2 FQNEAQ (reference sequence). The DNA for the CDR3 is TGTGCCAGCAGTTCGTCGTACAGGGGGCTACCTGAAGCTTTCTTT. Its translation is CASSSSYRGLPEAFF.

V usage is TRBV7-2 and J usage is TRBJ1-2; D gene uncertain. Trimming left V 4 bases short and J 0 bases short, with 12 bases between. The CDR3 consists of 15 residues. Germline V gene data show CDR1 as SGHTA and CDR2 as FQGNSA. CDR3 sequence (DNA): TGTGCCAGCAGCTGGGGTAGGAGGACTAACTATGGCTACACCTTC. As protein: CASSWGRRTNYGYTF.

The chain carries TRBV11-1 and TRBJ1-4; D is ambiguous. The CDR3 is made up of 16 amino acids. Per germline, CDR1 SGHAT and CDR2 FQDESV (reference sequence). Trimming shortened V by 5 bases and J by 4 bases, and 17 bases separated the two germline ends. The CDR3 reads CASSPTQFAYNEKLFF. CDR3 DNA: TGTGCCAGCAGCCCAACGCAATTCGCCTATAATGAAAAACTGTTTTTT.

The chain joins TRBV28 to TRBJ1-2; TRBD1 matches 7 bases. The J segment lost 6 bases and the V segment lost 2 bases, leaving 9 bases of the junction unmatched. The CDR3 extends over 15 amino acids. Germline V gene data show CDR1 as MDHEN and CDR2 as SYDVKM. CDR3 nucleotide sequence: TGTGCCAGCAGTTTAGTCTCCAGGGGGTACAATGGCTACACCTTC. Protein: CASSLVSRGYNGYTF.

The V call is TRBV25-1, the J call TRBJ2-1, with TRBD2 matching over 7 bases. J was trimmed by 5 bases and V by 0 bases; bases with no gene match: 4. The germline gives CDR1 MGHDK, CDR2 SYGVNS. The CDR3 is 15 amino acids. Written as DNA, the CDR3 is TGTGCCAGCAGTGAATACGGACTAGTAGACAATGAGCAGTTCTTC. It encodes CASSEYGLVDNEQFF. The whole variable domain, remainder taken from reference TRBV25-1 and TRBJ2-1, is EADIYQTPRYLVIGTGKKITLECSQTMGHDKMYWYQQDPGMELHLIHYSYGVNSTEKGDLSSESTVSRIRTEHFPLTLESARPSHTSQYLCASSEYGLVDNEQFFGPGTRLTVL.

The CDR3 loop is CASSRRASGEETQYF. As DNA, the CDR3 is TGTGCCAGCAGCCGCCGGGCTAGCGGAGAAGAGACCCAGTACTTC. The chain has TRBV3-1 (or the pseudogene TRBV3-2) and TRBJ2-5; 7 bases fit TRBD2. V gave up 4 bases and J gave up 3 bases; unmatched junction bases: 8. This CDR3 has 15 residues. Per the germline V gene, CDR1 is LGHDT and CDR2 is YNNKEL (reference sequence).

The chain uses TRBV5-6 and TRBJ1-1, with TRBD1 as a possible D gene (6 bases). This CDR3 is built from 14 residues. V was pared by 3 bases and J by 3 bases, with 12 bases between. Germline V gives CDR1 SGHDT, CDR2 YYEEEE. Written as DNA, the CDR3 is TGTGCCAGCAGCTCTACGGACAGATACACTGAAGCTTTCTTT. Its translation: CASSSTDRYTEAFF. The variable domain in full, completed from reference TRBV5-6 and TRBJ1-1, reads DAGVTQSPTHLIKTRGQQVTLRCSPKSGHDTVSWYQQALGQGPQFIFQYYEEEERQRGNFPDRFSGHQFPNYSSELNVNALLLGDSALYLCASSSTDRYTEAFFGQGTRLTVV.

V gene TRBV6-5 combines with J gene TRBJ2-5; perhaps TRBD1 as D (5 bases). The V gene lost 2 bases and the J gene lost 10 bases, with 11 bases spanning the gap. The CDR3 sequence is 12 residues long. In germline, CDR1 is MNHEY, CDR2 SVGAGI. The CDR3 DNA follows: TGTGCCAGCAGTTACAGGAACCAGGGCCAGTACTTC. The encoded protein is CASSYRNQGQYF.